The clone carrying this T cell receptor (beta chain) was seen a handful of times. The antigen remains unidentified. V shed 4 bases and J 4 bases; nucleotides not matched to a gene: 6. There are 14 residues in the CDR3. Germline CDR1 reads DFQATT; CDR2 reads SNEGSKA (reference sequence). This record comes from a study of vaccination and CD4 T cells after COVID-19. Sequencing of the DNA from cultured CD4+ T cells was carried out with the Oncomine TCR Beta short-read assay. TCRdb passed the PCR reads through MiXCR, listing each CDR3 protein once. Found here are 13,000 or so distinct CDR3 sequences, 30% to 35% of them singletons; the top ten hold 12%. Documented treatment: roughly 10-day PBMC culture with coronavirus spike peptide pools or control peptides (ViraFEST assay).

Sequenced sample: CD4+ T cells from blood, cultured in vitro. The source is a human donor who had recovered from COVID-19. The chain uses TRBV20-1 and TRBJ2-7; 11 nucleotides agree with TRBD2. This chain's CDR3 is CSATVAGGVYEQYF. The CDR3 region has the DNA TGCAGTGCTACAGTAGCGGGAGGGGTTTACGAGCAGTACTTC.